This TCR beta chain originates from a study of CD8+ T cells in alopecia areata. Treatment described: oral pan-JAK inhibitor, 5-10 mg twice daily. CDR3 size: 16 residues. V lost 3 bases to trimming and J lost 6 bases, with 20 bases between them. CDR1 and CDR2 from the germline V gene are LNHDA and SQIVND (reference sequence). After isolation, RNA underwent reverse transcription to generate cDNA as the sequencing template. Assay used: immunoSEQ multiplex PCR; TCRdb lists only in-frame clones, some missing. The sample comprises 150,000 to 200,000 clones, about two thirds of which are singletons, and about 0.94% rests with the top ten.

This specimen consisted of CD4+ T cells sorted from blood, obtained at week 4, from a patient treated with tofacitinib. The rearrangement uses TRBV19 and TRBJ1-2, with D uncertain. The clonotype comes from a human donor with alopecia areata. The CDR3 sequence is CASSISTLIWTNGYTF. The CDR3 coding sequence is TGTGCCAGTAGTATTTCGACCCTTATTTGGACGAATGGCTACACCTTC. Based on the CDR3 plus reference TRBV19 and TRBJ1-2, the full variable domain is DGGITQSPKYLFRKEGQNVTLSCEQNLNHDAMYWYRQDPGQGLRLIYYSQIVNDFQKGDIAEGYSVSREKKESFPLTVTSAQKNPTAFYLCASSISTLIWTNGYTFGSGTRLTVV.